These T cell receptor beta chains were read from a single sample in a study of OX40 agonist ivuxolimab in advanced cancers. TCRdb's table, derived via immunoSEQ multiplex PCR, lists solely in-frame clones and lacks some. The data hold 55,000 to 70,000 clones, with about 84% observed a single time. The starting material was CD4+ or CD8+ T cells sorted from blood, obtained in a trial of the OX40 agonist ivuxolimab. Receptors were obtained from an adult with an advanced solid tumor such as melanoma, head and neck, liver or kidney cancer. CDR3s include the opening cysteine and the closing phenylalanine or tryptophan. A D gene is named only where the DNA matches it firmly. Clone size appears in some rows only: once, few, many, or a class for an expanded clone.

CASSLAKRGQGETQYF	TGTGCCAGCAGCTTGGCCAAACGGGGGCAGGGGGAGACCCAGTACTTC	-	TRBV5-4	TRBJ2-5	-
CASNPLAGIYNEQFF	TGTGCCAGCAACCCTCTAGCGGGAATCTACAATGAGCAGTTCTTC	once	TRBV28	TRBJ2-1	TRBD2
CASSRTPGGAGAGELFF	TGTGCCAGCAGCCGAACCCCCGGGGGGGCGGGTGCCGGGGAGCTGTTTTTT	-	TRBV9	TRBJ2-2	TRBD2
CASSRLGGRDYEQYF	TGTGCCAGCAGCCGACTTGGCGGGAGGGACTACGAGCAGTACTTC	-	TRBV5-4	TRBJ2-7	TRBD2
CASSLVGVGNTEAFF	TGCGCCAGCAGCTTGGTCGGGGTCGGTAACACTGAAGCTTTCTTT	-	TRBV5-1	TRBJ1-1	-
CASSATGTYTDTQYF	TGTGCCAGCAGTGCGACAGGAACTTACACAGATACGCAGTATTTT	-	TRBV2	TRBJ2-3	-
CAISWQDTQYF	TGTGCCATCAGCTGGCAGGATACGCAGTATTTT	few	TRBV10-3	TRBJ2-3	-
CANTFSAVTPDSLYGYTF	TGTGCCAACACCTTCTCAGCTGTCACACCAGATTCCCTCTATGGCTACACCTTC	-	TRBV2	TRBJ1-2	-
CASSYTGTGSFEQYF	TGTGCCAGCAGCTACACCGGGACAGGGTCTTTCGAGCAGTACTTC	-	TRBV7-6	TRBJ2-7	TRBD1
CASSQEPDRGAYLAGGSYEQYF	TGTGCCAGCAGCCAAGAACCGGACAGGGGGGCCTATCTAGCGGGAGGCTCCTACGAGCAGTACTTC	-	TRBV14	TRBJ2-7	-
CASSLGGQGIEQFF	TGTGCCAGCAGCTTAGGAGGACAGGGTATTGAGCAGTTCTTC	-	TRBV7-2	TRBJ2-1	TRBD1
CASSQFVNTEAFF	TGCGCCAGCAGCCAGTTTGTGAACACTGAAGCTTTCTTT	-	TRBV4-1	TRBJ1-1	-
CASSLERQFRGEDEQFF	TGTGCCAGCAGCCTAGAGAGACAGTTTAGGGGGGAGGATGAGCAGTTCTTC	-	TRBV9	TRBJ2-1	-
CASRALQETQYF	TGCGCCAGCAGGGCTCTCCAAGAGACCCAGTACTTC	-	TRBV5-1	TRBJ2-5	-
CASSATLGGWGTEAFF	TGTGCCAGTAGCGCCACGCTCGGGGGGTGGGGTACTGAAGCTTTCTTT	-	TRBV19	TRBJ1-1	-
CASSRGADAYGYTF	TGTGCCAGCTCACGCGGAGCGGACGCTTATGGCTACACCTTC	-	TRBV18	TRBJ1-2	-
CASSRVAGLYNEQFF	TGTGCCAGCAGCCGGGTAGCGGGCCTCTACAATGAGCAGTTCTTC	-	TRBV9	TRBJ2-1	TRBD2
CASSLVGLDEQYF	TGCGCCAGCAGCTTGGTGGGGCTAGACGAGCAGTACTTC	-	TRBV5-1	TRBJ2-7	-
CAWTLGQSTDTQYF	TGTGCCTGGACCCTCGGACAGAGCACAGATACGCAGTATTTT	-	TRBV30	TRBJ2-3	-
CASSFTEAFF	TGTGCCAGCAGCTTCACTGAAGCTTTCTTT	few	TRBV5-8	TRBJ1-1	-
CASSTAGQGMRNTIYF	TGTGCCAGCAGTACCGCCGGACAGGGGATGAGGAACACCATATATTTT	-	TRBV6-6	TRBJ1-3	TRBD1
CASSLDGGGTQYF	TGTGCCAGCAGCTTAGACGGGGGAGGGACCCAGTACTTC	-	TRBV7-7	TRBJ2-5	-
CASSLDWAEQFF	TGTGCCAGCAGCTTAGACTGGGCGGAGCAGTTCTTC	-	TRBV7-2	TRBJ2-1	-
CASSFLWGSGNTIYF	TGTGCCAGCAGTTTCCTTTGGGGTTCTGGAAACACCATATATTTT	once	TRBV9	TRBJ1-3	-
CASSPTSGGRHEQFF	TGTGCCAGCTCACCCACTAGCGGCGGCCGGCATGAGCAGTTCTTC	-	TRBV18	TRBJ2-1	TRBD2
CASNSGGPEGYTF	TGTGCCAGCAACTCGGGGGGGCCGGAGGGCTACACCTTC	-	TRBV2	TRBJ1-2	-
CASSFQETQYF	TGTGCCAGCAGCTTTCAAGAGACCCAGTACTTC	-	TRBV7-9	TRBJ2-5	-
CASSKGPQPLLFRMNTEAFF	TGTGCCAGCAGCAAAGGGCCTCAGCCCCTTCTCTTTCGGATGAACACTGAAGCTTTCTTT	-	TRBV21-1	TRBJ1-1	-
CAWSPTSYEQYF	TGTGCCTGGAGTCCGACTAGCTACGAGCAGTACTTC	-	TRBV30	TRBJ2-7	-
CASSLVGGETEAFF	TGCGCCAGCAGCTTGGTAGGGGGCGAGACTGAAGCTTTCTTT	-	TRBV5-1	TRBJ1-1	TRBD1
CACAGTGGTGELFF	TGTGCCTGCGCCGGGACAGGGGGCACCGGGGAGCTGTTTTTT	-	TRBV30	TRBJ2-2	TRBD1
CASSRDRVAYNSPLHF	TGTGCCAGCAGCCGCGACAGGGTTGCCTATAATTCACCCCTCCACTTT	-	TRBV7-9	TRBJ1-6	TRBD1
CASSQEGREGLAKNIQYF	TGCGCCAGCAGCCAAGAGGGGCGGGAGGGCCTCGCCAAAAACATTCAGTACTTC	once	TRBV4-1	TRBJ2-4	TRBD2
CACLRVSNTEAFF	TGTGCCTGCCTCAGAGTCTCGAACACTGAAGCTTTTTTT	-	TRBV30	TRBJ1-1	-
CASSQDLAQAGAGEQYF	TGTGCCAGCAGCCAAGATCTCGCCCAGGCGGGAGCGGGCGAGCAGTACTTC	-	TRBV7-2	TRBJ2-7	TRBD2
CASSPPGAGNTIYF	TGTGCCAGCAGCCCTCCGGGAGCAGGAAACACCATATATTTT	-	TRBV7-9	TRBJ1-3	-
CASSYDSLYGYTF	TGTGCCAGCAGTTACGACAGTCTCTATGGCTACACCTTC	few	TRBV6-5	TRBJ1-2	-
CASSEVVGTGVRSPLHF	TGTGCCAGCAGTGAAGTTGTTGGGACAGGGGTTCGTTCACCCCTCCACTTT	once	TRBV25-1	TRBJ1-6	TRBD1
CASSEQGAYQPQHF	TGTGCCAGCAGTGAGCAGGGGGCTTACCAGCCCCAGCATTTT	-	TRBV2	TRBJ1-5	TRBD1
CASRDRGSSTDTQYF	TGCGCCAGCAGGGATCGGGGATCTAGCACAGATACGCAGTATTTT	-	TRBV5-1	TRBJ2-3	-
CASTRLAGPYEQYF	TGTGCCAGCACTCGACTAGCGGGACCTTACGAGCAGTACTTC	-	TRBV2	TRBJ2-7	TRBD2
CASSQDAQGGSPLHF	TGCGCCAGCAGCCAAGACGCCCAGGGTGGGTCACCCCTCCACTTT	-	TRBV4-1	TRBJ1-6	-
CAIRERTDSETQYF	TGTGCCATCAGAGAAAGGACAGACTCAGAGACCCAGTACTTC	-	TRBV10-3	TRBJ2-5	-
CASSGTGGQETQYF	TGTGCCAGCAGTGGGACAGGGGGACAAGAGACCCAGTACTTC	-	TRBV6-1	TRBJ2-5	TRBD1
CASSMSSGQGVIQYF	TGTGCCAGTAGTATGTCTTCGGGGCAGGGGGTCATTCAGTACTTC	few	TRBV19	TRBJ2-4	TRBD1
CASSLLGRLAYEQYF	TGTGCCAGCAGTTTACTAGGACGATTGGCCTACGAGCAGTACTTC	-	TRBV28	TRBJ2-7	-
CASTPGLAGGLNEQFF	TGTGCCAGCACACCCGGACTAGCGGGGGGCCTCAATGAGCAGTTCTTC	-	TRBV7-3	TRBJ2-1	TRBD2
CASSPLGGGANEKLFF	TGTGCCAGCAGCCCCTTGGGGGGAGGGGCTAATGAAAAACTGTTTTTT	-	TRBV28	TRBJ1-4	-
CASSSTSWEETQYF	TGTGCCAGCAGCTCTACTAGTTGGGAAGAGACCCAGTACTTC	-	TRBV11-2	TRBJ2-5	-
CASSQDRNTEAFF	TGTGCCAGCTCACAGGACAGGAATACTGAAGCTTTCTTT	-	TRBV18	TRBJ1-1	TRBD1
CASSESGGALYEQYF	TGTGCCAGCAGTGAATCAGGGGGCGCCCTCTACGAGCAGTACTTC	-	TRBV2	TRBJ2-7	TRBD1
CASSLETSGSELLAKNIQYF	TGCGCCAGCAGCTTGGAAACTAGCGGGAGTGAACTCCTAGCCAAAAACATTCAGTACTTC	-	TRBV5-1	TRBJ2-4	TRBD2